These 3 T cell receptor beta chains came from one sample sequenced in a study of early T cells in non-severe SARS-CoV-2 infection (dated by TCRdb to the early 2020s). Libraries were prepared through 5' RACE. Sequenced on a NextSeq 500. Clones were called with MiXCR by TCRdb after fastp trimmed the public reads at Q25, and only in-frame beta chains were retained. Merged by CDR3 protein, the rows form single entries marked with the most common genes and DNA. This sample lists 70,000 to 75,000 distinct CDR3 sequences; about 12% were detected once. In total, the top ten clones hold approximately 4.5% of the sample. Sequencing input: whole blood. These receptors all come from an adult who was a healthcare worker with PCR-confirmed SARS-CoV-2 infection or an uninfected control (not recorded which).

This clonotype was recorded a few times. This rearrangement joins TRBV9 to TRBJ2-2; the D gene is possibly TRBD1 (6 bases). In germline, CDR1 is SGDLS, CDR2 YYNGEE. V was pared by 4 bases and J by 0 bases, with 10 bases between. This CDR3 has 15 amino acids. CDR3 loop: CASSQRTANTGELFF. The CDR3 DNA sequence: TGTGCCAGCAGCCAACGGACAGCGAACACCGGGGAGCTGTTTTTT.

The chain combines TRBV11-1 with TRBJ2-3; D is unclear. Trimming shortened V by 2 bases and J by 4 bases, and 7 bases separated the two germline ends. Germline assignment: CDR1 SGHAT and CDR2 FQDESV (reference sequence). CDR3 length equals 13 residues. CDR3 sequence reads: CASSLSRSDTQYF. CDR3 DNA: TGTGCCAGCAGCTTATCCCGCTCAGATACGCAGTATTTT.

The chain recombines TRBV20-1 with TRBJ1-6; perhaps TRBD1 as D (5 bases). The CDR3 contains 15 residues. Germline V gene data show CDR1 as DFQATT and CDR2 as SNEGSKA (reference sequence). V was shortened by 1 base and J by 4 bases, with 11 bases between the two germline ends. The CDR3 region is CSARVEGPYNSPLHF. The CDR3 DNA sequence: TGCAGTGCTAGAGTGGAGGGGCCTTATAATTCACCCCTCCACTTT.